One T cell receptor (beta chain) is described in this entry. Generated by immunoSEQ multiplex PCR, the TCRdb table keeps only in-frame clones and is missing some. The sample carries about 85,000 clones, roughly 94% recorded once. The data were obtained in a study of technical replicates of blood from several donors. The CDR3 totals 14 residues. V shed 11 bases and J shed 6 bases, with 23 bases lying between them. CDR1 is MGHDK and CDR2 is SYGVNS in the germline V gene. This clonotype originated in a human donor in good health. Material for sequencing was T cells isolated from PBMCs. This chain uses TRBV25-1 with TRBJ2-7; perhaps TRBD1 as D (5 bases). The CDR3: CAPDLGAGPREQYF. The CDR3 bases are TGTGCCCCGGATTTAGGGGCAGGGCCTCGCGAGCAGTACTTC.